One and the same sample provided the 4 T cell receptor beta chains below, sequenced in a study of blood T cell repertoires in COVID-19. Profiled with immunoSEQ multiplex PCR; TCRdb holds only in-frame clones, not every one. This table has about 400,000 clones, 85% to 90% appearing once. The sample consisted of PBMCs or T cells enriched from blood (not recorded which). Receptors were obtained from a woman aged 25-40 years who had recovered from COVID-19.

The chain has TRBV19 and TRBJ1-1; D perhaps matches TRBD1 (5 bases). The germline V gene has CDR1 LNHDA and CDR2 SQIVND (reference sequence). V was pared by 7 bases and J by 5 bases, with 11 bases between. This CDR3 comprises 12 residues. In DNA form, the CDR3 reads TGTGCCAGTACCACAGGTTGGACTGAAGCTTTCTTT. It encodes CASTTGWTEAFF.

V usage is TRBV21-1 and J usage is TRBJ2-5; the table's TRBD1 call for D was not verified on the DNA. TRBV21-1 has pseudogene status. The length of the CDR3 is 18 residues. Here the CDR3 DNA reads TGTGCCAGCAGCAACCTCCGGGACAGGGTGTTTCGCGACGAGACCCAGTACTTC. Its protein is CASSNLRDRVFRDETQYF.

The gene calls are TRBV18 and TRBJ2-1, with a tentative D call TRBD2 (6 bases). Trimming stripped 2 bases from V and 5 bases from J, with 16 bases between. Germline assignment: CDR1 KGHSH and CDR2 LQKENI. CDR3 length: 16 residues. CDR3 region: CASSPLGLPSDNEQFF. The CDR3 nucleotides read TGTGCCAGCTCACCATTGGGACTTCCGTCGGACAATGAGCAGTTCTTC.

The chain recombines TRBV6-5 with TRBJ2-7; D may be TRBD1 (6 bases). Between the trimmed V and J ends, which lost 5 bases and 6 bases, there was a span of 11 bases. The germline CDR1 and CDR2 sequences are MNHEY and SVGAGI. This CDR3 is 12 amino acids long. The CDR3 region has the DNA TGTGCCAGCAGTATCGGACAGTCCGAGCAGTACTTC. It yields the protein CASSIGQSEQYF.